Each of the 32 T cell receptor beta chains below was sequenced from the same sample in a study of T cell responses to AZD1222 COVID-19 vaccine. The repertoire was sequenced with immunoSEQ multiplex PCR; TCRdb's copy has only in-frame clones and lacks some. Of roughly 170,000 clones detected, about 90% appear once; the ten largest clones hold around 3%. Sequencing used peripheral blood, obtained on day 0 of AZD1222 vaccination. The receptor source for this set is an adult in good health.

J is TRBJ1-2 and V is TRBV5-4; 7 bases are shared with TRBD1. CDR1 is SGHNT and CDR2 is YYREEE in the germline V gene (reference sequence). The CDR3 extends over 12 amino acids. The J segment lost 10 bases and the V segment lost 4 bases, leaving 7 bases of the junction unmatched. This CDR3 reads CASSRGGTAYTF. The CDR3 nucleotides read TGTGCCAGCAGCCGCGGCGGGACAGCCTACACCTTC.

As regards this clone: Other DNA sequences within the sample encode an identical CDR3. This chain links TRBV5-1 with TRBJ2-7; D call uncertain. V was clipped by 0 bases and J by 4 bases, with 5 bases between them. CDR1 is SGHRS and CDR2 is YFSETQ in the germline V gene. The CDR3 extends over 12 amino acids. The CDR3, as DNA: TGCGCCAGCAGCTTGGGGGCATACGAGCAGTACTTC. It encodes CASSLGAYEQYF.

The chain recombines TRBV27 with TRBJ2-7; the D is unclear. Trimming took off 1 base at V and 5 bases at J, with 12 bases between the two ends. The CDR3 is made up of 14 amino acids. Per the germline V gene, CDR1 is MNHEY and CDR2 is SMNVEV (reference sequence). Written as DNA, the CDR3 is TGTGCCAGCAGTTTATTTTTGGGTGGGGACGAGCAGTACTTC. It translates to CASSLFLGGDEQYF.

J is TRBJ2-1 and V is TRBV6-4; the match to TRBD1 covers 10 bases. Germline CDR1 reads MRHNA; CDR2 reads SNTAGT. The J segment lost 3 bases and the V segment lost 8 bases, leaving 4 bases of the junction unmatched. This CDR3 has 14 amino acids. This CDR3 is CASQRDRGYNEQFF. The CDR3, as DNA: TGTGCCAGCCAACGGGACAGGGGCTACAATGAGCAGTTCTTC.

The chain is built from TRBV19 and TRBJ2-3; TRBD2 is a possible D gene (5 bases). CDR1 and CDR2 (germline): LNHDA, SQIVND (reference sequence). This CDR3 has 13 amino acids. V lost 9 bases and J lost 1, with 11 bases in between. The chain's CDR3 is CASSGTGTDTQYF. The DNA for the CDR3 is TGTGCCAGCAGCGGAACTGGCACAGATACGCAGTATTTT.

V and J are TRBV6-6 and TRBJ2-7, with 11 bases that match TRBD1. This CDR3 has 16 amino acids. The V and J ends lost 6 bases and 5 bases, in that order; junction bases with no gene match: 12. Germline V gene lookup returns CDR1 MNHNY and CDR2 SVGAGI (reference sequence). In DNA form, the CDR3 reads TGTGCCAGCAGCCCTCACTCCGGACAGGGGGCCCACGAGCAGTACTTC. Encoded protein: CASSPHSGQGAHEQYF.

This chain links TRBV7-2 with TRBJ1-2; no clear D gene. The CDR3 loop spans 15 amino acids. The V gene's germline CDR1 is SGHTA and CDR2 FQGNSA. Deletions cut 5 bases from V and 4 bases from J, with 17 bases between. CDR3 sequence (DNA): TGTGCCAGCAGCCCGGAGGGCCATCCAGGCTATGGCTACACCTTC. Amino acids: CASSPEGHPGYGYTF.

This chain uses TRBV7-2 with TRBJ2-1; the D gene is possibly TRBD2 (6 bases). The CDR3 covers 13 residues. V lost 1 base, J lost 10 bases, and 11 bases lay in between. Germline V gives CDR1 SGHTA, CDR2 FQGNSA. DNA for the CDR3: TGTGCCAGCAGCTTAGTAGGGCGGGAAGAGCAGTTCTTC. Translating it yields CASSLVGREEQFF.

The J gene is TRBJ1-1, the V gene TRBV7-2; 8 bases match TRBD1. V dropped 0 bases and J dropped 1; count of bases not matched to a gene: 7. The CDR3 sequence is 17 residues long. Germline assignment: CDR1 SGHTA and CDR2 FQGNSA. The CDR3 region has the DNA TGTGCCAGCAGCTTAGCGCTGACAGGGGCCCCGAACACTGAAGCTTTCTTT. This codes for CASSLALTGAPNTEAFF.

V gene TRBV4-1 combines with J gene TRBJ2-3, with TRBD1 matching 9 bases. J was trimmed by 4 bases and V by 5 bases; bases with no gene match: 13. Germline-derived CDR1 and CDR2 are MGHRA and YSYEKL. The CDR3 spans 17 residues. CDR3 sequence reads: CASSATRTGAVSDTQYF. CDR3 DNA sequence: TGCGCCAGCAGCGCAACGAGGACAGGGGCGGTTTCAGATACGCAGTATTTT.

V is TRBV2 and J is TRBJ2-7; no reliable D call. The CDR3 has 12 residues. V lost 4 bases, J lost 6 bases, and 10 bases lay in between. CDR1 is SNHLY, CDR2 FYNNEI, per germline. CDR3 DNA: TGTGCCAGCAGTGGGGCATTCCGCGAGCAGTACTTC. Translation gives CASSGAFREQYF.

This clone was found a few times. V gene TRBV27 combines with J gene TRBJ1-1; TRBD1 is a possible D gene (6 bases). Germline assignment: CDR1 MNHEY and CDR2 SMNVEV (reference sequence). The CDR3 extends over 15 amino acids. V lost 0 bases, J lost 4 bases, and 12 bases lay in between. The CDR3 region is CASSLSQGGSTEAFF. CDR3 nucleotide sequence: TGTGCCAGCAGTTTATCACAGGGAGGGAGCACTGAAGCTTTCTTT.

The rearrangement joins TRBV5-5 to TRBJ1-1; 9 bases are shared with TRBD1. CDR3 size: 15 residues. In germline, CDR1 is SGHKS, CDR2 YYEKEE (reference sequence). Germline trimming cut 2 bases from V and 0 bases from J; bases unmatched to any gene: 2. CDR3 loop: CASSFGTGMNTEAFF. In nucleotides, the CDR3 is TGTGCCAGCAGCTTCGGGACAGGGATGAACACTGAAGCTTTCTTT.

The V and J genes are TRBV3-1 (or the pseudogene TRBV3-2) and TRBJ1-4; D gene ambiguous. V lost 0 bases to trimming and J lost 6 bases, with 20 bases between them. The CDR3 has 18 amino acids. Germline lookup yields CDR1 LGHDT and CDR2 YNNKEL (reference sequence). The CDR3 is CASSQDKLGSGAYEKLFF. The CDR3 nucleotides are TGTGCCAGCAGCCAAGATAAGCTGGGCTCGGGCGCTTATGAAAAACTGTTTTTT.

This clone was recorded a few times. The gene calls are TRBV7-2 and TRBJ1-1, with D unclear. The germline gives CDR1 SGHTA, CDR2 FQGNSA. The CDR3 is 13 residues long. V was trimmed by 1 base and J by 1 base, leaving 4 bases between them. CDR3 sequence reads: CASSLEGNTEAFF. CDR3 bases: TGTGCCAGCAGCTTAGAGGGGAACACTGAAGCTTTCTTT.

The gene calls are TRBV7-9 and TRBJ1-3; tentatively, D is TRBD1 (5 bases). Trimming took off 5 bases at V and 2 bases at J, with 13 bases between the two ends. This CDR3 region has 15 residues. CDR1 and CDR2 (germline): SEHNR, FQNEAQ (reference sequence). The CDR3 region is CASSTRGGAGNTIYF. The CDR3 bases are TGTGCCAGCAGCACCCGTGGGGGGGCTGGAAACACCATATATTTT.

The rearrangement links TRBV6-5 to TRBJ2-7; 8 bases map to TRBD1. V lost 0 bases to trimming and J lost 3 bases; unmatched junction nucleotides: 7. CDR1 and CDR2 from the germline V gene are MNHEY and SVGAGI. The CDR3 loop spans 16 amino acids. CDR3 coding DNA: TGTGCCAGCAGTTACTCTCCGGGACAGGCTGACTACGAGCAGTACTTC. Its translation is CASSYSPGQADYEQYF.

V and J are TRBV5-1 and TRBJ1-1, with D perhaps TRBD1 (5 bases). V lost 1 base and J lost 4, with 17 bases in between. This CDR3 is 16 amino acids long. Germline-derived CDR1 and CDR2 are SGHRS and YFSETQ. CDR3 nucleotides: TGCGCCAGCAGCTTGTTGTCAGACGGTGGGGGCACTGAAGCTTTCTTT. It translates to CASSLLSDGGGTEAFF.

In DNA, the CDR3 is TGTGCCAGCGGAGAACAGGGGGAGAATCAGCCCCAGCATTTT. The encoded protein is CASGEQGENQPQHF. The chain couples TRBV6-5 to TRBJ1-5; 8 nucleotides agree with TRBD1. The CDR3 has 14 residues. Germline lookup yields CDR1 MNHEY and CDR2 SVGAGI. V lost 8 bases to trimming and J lost 4 bases; unmatched junction nucleotides: 7.

The chain employs TRBV28 and TRBJ1-3, with TRBD1 as a possible D gene (5 bases). Germline V lookup: CDR1 MDHEN, CDR2 SYDVKM. The CDR3 is 14 amino acids. V was cut by 3 bases and J by 2 bases, with 8 bases left in between. CDR3 in DNA: TGTGCCAGCAGTTTGCGGGGGGCTGGAAACACCATATATTTT. This codes for CASSLRGAGNTIYF.

The chain uses TRBV9 and TRBJ1-2, with TRBD1 matching over 11 bases. V was clipped by 5 bases and J by 4 bases; unmatched bases: 10. The CDR3 is 16 amino acids. Germline V gene sequence: CDR1 SGDLS, CDR2 YYNGEE. The CDR3 nucleotides are TGTGCCAGCAGTGCGAGAGGGACAGGGGGTGGCTATGGCTACACCTTC. This sequence encodes CASSARGTGGGYGYTF.

J is TRBJ2-7 and V is TRBV21-1; the D call TRBD2 from the table was never checked on the DNA. TRBV21-1 is listed as a pseudogene. The CDR3 extends over 18 amino acids. CDR3 nucleotide sequence: TGTGCCAGCAGCAAAGCGCTTTGTGCACGGCCGGGCTCCTACGAGCAGTACTTC. Its translation is CASSKALCARPGSYEQYF.

V gene TRBV7-8 combines with J gene TRBJ1-1; D unclear. V was cut by 5 bases and J by 3 bases, with 13 bases left in between. Germline assignment: CDR1 SGHVS and CDR2 FQNEAQ. This CDR3 contains 14 residues. This chain's CDR3 is CASSPSDGHTEAFF. The CDR3 coding sequence is TGTGCCAGCAGCCCGTCGGACGGGCACACTGAAGCTTTCTTT.

The rearrangement uses TRBV9 and TRBJ1-6; no reliable D call. CDR3 size: 16 residues. Germline assignment: CDR1 SGDLS and CDR2 YYNGEE. V was clipped by 3 bases and J by 7 bases, with 17 bases between them. This chain's CDR3 is CASSGLSPEPNSPLHF. The CDR3, as DNA: TGTGCCAGCAGCGGGTTGTCCCCGGAACCCAATTCACCCCTCCACTTT. The variable domain in full, completed from reference TRBV9 and TRBJ1-6, reads DSGVTQTPKHLITATGQRVTLRCSPRSGDLSVYWYQQSLDQGLQFLIQYYNGEERAKGNILERFSAQQFPDLHSELNLSSLELGDSALYFCASSGLSPEPNSPLHFGNGTRLTVT.

V is TRBV9 and J is TRBJ1-2, with D tentatively TRBD1 (5 bases). Germline CDR1 SGDLS, CDR2 YYNGEE. The CDR3 runs 14 residues. Trimming stripped 6 bases from V and 3 bases from J, with 15 bases between. DNA for the CDR3: TGTGCCAGCACCCGGGGGGGTCTAGACTATGGCTACACCTTC. Translating it yields CASTRGGLDYGYTF.

The table lists this clone with a few counts. The CDR3: CASSQILQGWNGYTF. CDR3 in DNA: TGTGCCAGCAGCCAGATATTACAGGGGTGGAATGGCTACACCTTC. The rearrangement uses TRBV11-3 and TRBJ1-2, with 7 bases aligning to TRBD1. Germline CDR1 and CDR2: SGHNT and YENEEA. The V and J ends lost 5 bases and 6 bases, in that order; junction bases with no gene match: 12. The CDR3 sequence is 15 residues long. Filled out from reference TRBV11-3 and TRBJ1-2, the complete variable domain reads EAGVVQSPRYKIIEKKQPVAFWCNPISGHNTLYWYLQNLGQGPELLIRYENEEAVDDSQLPKDRFSAERLKGVDSTLKIQPAELGDSAVYLCASSQILQGWNGYTFGSGTRLTVV.

The chain couples TRBV29-1 to TRBJ2-7, with TRBD2 matching 12 bases. CDR1 SQVTM and CDR2 ANQGSEA come from the germline V gene. Losses at the gene ends were 4 bases for V and 0 bases for J; bases not matched to a gene: 7. This CDR3 is built from 16 residues. Here the CDR3 DNA reads TGCAGCGTTGTTGGGCTAGCGGGAGGGCCCTCCTACGAGCAGTACTTC. Translated, it gives CSVVGLAGGPSYEQYF.

The gene calls are TRBV5-1 and TRBJ2-7; 9 bases are a match to TRBD1. With V trimmed by 3 bases and J by 6 bases, 4 bases remained unmatched. The germline gives CDR1 SGHRS, CDR2 YFSETQ. The CDR3 is 13 residues long. The CDR3 region is CASSWGTGTEQYF. For the CDR3, the DNA is TGCGCCAGCAGCTGGGGGACAGGGACCGAGCAGTACTTC. Filled out from reference TRBV5-1 and TRBJ2-7, the complete variable domain reads KAGVTQTPRYLIKTRGQQVTLSCSPISGHRSVSWYQQTPGQGLQFLFEYFSETQRNKGNFPGRFSGRQFSNSRSEMNVSTLELGDSALYLCASSWGTGTEQYFGPGTRLTVT.

V gene TRBV28 combines with J gene TRBJ2-3; TRBD2 matches 12 bases. V gave up 5 bases and J gave up 4 bases; unmatched junction bases: 10. The germline V gene has CDR1 MDHEN and CDR2 SYDVKM. The CDR3 loop spans 17 amino acids. CDR3: CASSEGLAGGPPDTQYF. Here the CDR3 DNA reads TGTGCCAGCAGTGAGGGGCTAGCGGGAGGGCCTCCAGATACGCAGTATTTT.

The chain uses TRBV3-1 (or the pseudogene TRBV3-2) and TRBJ2-5; no clear D. V gave up 1 base and J gave up 5 bases, with 11 bases separating them. This CDR3 is 14 amino acids long. In germline, CDR1 is LGHDT, CDR2 YNNKEL (reference sequence). DNA of the CDR3: TGTGCCAGCAGCCAAGTGCCGGTTTCTGAGACCCAGTACTTC. Its translation is CASSQVPVSETQYF.

The rearrangement links TRBV13 to TRBJ2-1; TRBD1 agrees at 7 bases. CDR3 length: 14 amino acids. V lost 0 bases and J lost 8; bases outside the gene matches: 4. Germline lookup yields CDR1 PRHDT and CDR2 FYEKMQ (reference sequence). CDR3 nucleotides: TGTGCCAGCAGCTTAGGACAGGGGATAGATGAGCAGTTCTTC. As protein: CASSLGQGIDEQFF.

The V gene is TRBV9, the J gene TRBJ2-2; 8 bases are a match to TRBD1. Trimming cost V 0 bases and J 7 bases; bases outside gene matches: 8. There are 16 residues in the CDR3. Germline-derived CDR1 and CDR2 are SGDLS and YYNGEE. The CDR3 DNA is TGTGCCAGCAGCGTAGAAGCAGGGGGCTCCGGCGGGGAGCTGTTTTTT. Translated, it gives CASSVEAGGSGGELFF.